This T cell receptor beta chain was captured by sequencing in a study of shared clonotypes between healthy human individuals. About this clone itself: The antigen remains undetermined.

It was CD45RO-negative cells, positively selected for CCR7, that made up naive CD8 cells, with terminally differentiated effector memory CD45RA+ cells excluded. TCRdb's table, derived via immunoSEQ multiplex PCR, lists solely in-frame clones and lacks some. The profile shows over 750,000 clones, 90% to 98% of them singletons. Germline CDR1 is WSHSY and CDR2 is SAAADI. V was trimmed by 9 bases and J by 0 bases, leaving 6 bases between them. This CDR3 has 11 amino acids. Whole-study results and caveats: Few donors restricted represented genetic and exposure-history diversity.

The TCR was taken from a man under 40 in good health. The rearrangement links TRBV10-2 to TRBJ2-7, with no clear D. Sequenced: naive CD8+ T cells sorted from blood. The CDR3 sequence: CASGDSYEQYF. The CDR3 DNA reads as TGCGCCAGTGGGGACTCCTACGAGCAGTACTTC.